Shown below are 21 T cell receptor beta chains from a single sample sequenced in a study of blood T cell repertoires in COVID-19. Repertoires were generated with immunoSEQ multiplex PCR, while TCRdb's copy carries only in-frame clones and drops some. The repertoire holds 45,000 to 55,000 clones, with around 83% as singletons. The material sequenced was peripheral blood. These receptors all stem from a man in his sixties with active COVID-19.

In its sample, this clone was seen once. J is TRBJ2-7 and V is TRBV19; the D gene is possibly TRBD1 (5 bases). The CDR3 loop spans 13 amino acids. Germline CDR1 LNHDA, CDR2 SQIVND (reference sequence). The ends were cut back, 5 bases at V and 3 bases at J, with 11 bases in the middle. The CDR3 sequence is CASSSSGIYEQYF. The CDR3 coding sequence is TGTGCCAGTAGTTCCTCAGGGATCTACGAGCAGTACTTC.

The CDR3 DNA reads TGTGCCAGCTCACCTCACGTCACTCCTCATCCCACAGATACGCAGTATTTT. Protein product: CASSPHVTPHPTDTQYF. This chain connects TRBV18 to TRBJ2-3, with unresolved D. The CDR3 extends over 17 amino acids. Germline V gene lookup returns CDR1 KGHSH and CDR2 LQKENI. V shed 3 bases and J shed 2 bases, with 18 bases lying between them.

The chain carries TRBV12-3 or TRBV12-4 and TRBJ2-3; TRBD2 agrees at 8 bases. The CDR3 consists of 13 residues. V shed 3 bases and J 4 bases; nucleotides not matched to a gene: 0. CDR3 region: CASSLRGADTQYF. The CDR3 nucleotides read TGTGCCAGCAGTTTGCGGGGGGCAGATACGCAGTATTTT.

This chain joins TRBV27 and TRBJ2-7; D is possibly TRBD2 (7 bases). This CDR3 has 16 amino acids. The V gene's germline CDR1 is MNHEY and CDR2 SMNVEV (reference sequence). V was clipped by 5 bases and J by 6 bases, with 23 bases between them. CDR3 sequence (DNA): TGTGCCAGCAGTACCCTCTTGTGGGGGGGCGTAGGCGAGCAGTACTTC. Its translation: CASSTLLWGGVGEQYF.

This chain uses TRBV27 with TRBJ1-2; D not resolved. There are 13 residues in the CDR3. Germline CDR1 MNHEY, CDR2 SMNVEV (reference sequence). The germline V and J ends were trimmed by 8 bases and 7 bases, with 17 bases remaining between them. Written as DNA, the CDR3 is TGTGCCAGCCGACCCCCCGGGAGGTCTGGCTACACCTTC. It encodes CASRPPGRSGYTF.

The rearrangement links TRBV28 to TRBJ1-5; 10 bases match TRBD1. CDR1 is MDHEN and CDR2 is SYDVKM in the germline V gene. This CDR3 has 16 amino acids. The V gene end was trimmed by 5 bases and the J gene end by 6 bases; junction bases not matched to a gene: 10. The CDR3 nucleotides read TGTGCCAGCAGTCCAGGGGACAGGGGTAAAGGTCAGCCCCAGCATTTT. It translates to CASSPGDRGKGQPQHF. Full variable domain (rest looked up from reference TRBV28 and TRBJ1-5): DVKVTQSSRYLVKRTGEKVFLECVQDMDHENMFWYRQDPGLGLRLIYFSYDVKMKEKGDIPEGYSVSREKKERFSLILESASTNQTSMYLCASSPGDRGKGQPQHFGDGTRLSIL.

The CDR3 region has the DNA TGCAGCGTCATGTTGGACAGGGGGGGAACCTTC. It is translated as CSVMLDRGGTF. This chain joins TRBV29-1 and TRBJ1-2; 10 bases map to TRBD1. V shed 6 bases and J 14 bases; nucleotides not matched to a gene: 9. CDR1 and CDR2 (germline): SQVTM, ANQGSEA. CDR3 size: 11 residues.

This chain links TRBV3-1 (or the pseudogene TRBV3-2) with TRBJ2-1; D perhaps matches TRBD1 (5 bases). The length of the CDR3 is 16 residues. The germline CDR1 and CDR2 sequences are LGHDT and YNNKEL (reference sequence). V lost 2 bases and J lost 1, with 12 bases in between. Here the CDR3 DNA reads TGTGCCAGCAGCCAAAACAGAGACAGTTCCTACAATGAGCAGTTCTTC. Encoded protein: CASSQNRDSSYNEQFF.

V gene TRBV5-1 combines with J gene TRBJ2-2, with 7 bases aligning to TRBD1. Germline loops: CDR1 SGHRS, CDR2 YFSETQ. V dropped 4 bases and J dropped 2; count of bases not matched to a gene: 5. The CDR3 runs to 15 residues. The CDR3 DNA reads TGCGCCAGCAGCGGGGGACAGACCAACACCGGGGAGCTGTTTTTT. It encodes CASSGGQTNTGELFF. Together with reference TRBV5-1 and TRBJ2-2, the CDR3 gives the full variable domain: KAGVTQTPRYLIKTRGQQVTLSCSPISGHRSVSWYQQTPGQGLQFLFEYFSETQRNKGNFPGRFSGRQFSNSRSEMNVSTLELGDSALYLCASSGGQTNTGELFFGEGSRLTVL.

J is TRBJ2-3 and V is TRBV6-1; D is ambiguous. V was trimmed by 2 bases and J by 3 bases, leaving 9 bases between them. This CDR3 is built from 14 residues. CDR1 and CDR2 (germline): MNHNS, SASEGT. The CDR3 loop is CASSENWATDTQYF. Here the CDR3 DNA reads TGTGCCAGCAGTGAAAATTGGGCTACAGATACGCAGTATTTT.

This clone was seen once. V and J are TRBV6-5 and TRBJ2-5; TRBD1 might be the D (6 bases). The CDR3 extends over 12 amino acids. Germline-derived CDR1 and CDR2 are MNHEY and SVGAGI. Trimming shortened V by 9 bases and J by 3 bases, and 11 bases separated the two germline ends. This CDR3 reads CASSDRKETQYF. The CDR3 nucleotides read TGTGCCAGTTCCGACAGGAAAGAGACCCAGTACTTC.

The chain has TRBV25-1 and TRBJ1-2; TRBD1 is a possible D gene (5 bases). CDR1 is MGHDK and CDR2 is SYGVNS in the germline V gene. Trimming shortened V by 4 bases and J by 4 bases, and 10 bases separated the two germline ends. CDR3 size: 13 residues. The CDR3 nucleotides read TGTGCCAGCAGTGGGTATGGGGCCTATGGCTACACCTTC. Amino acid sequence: CASSGYGAYGYTF.

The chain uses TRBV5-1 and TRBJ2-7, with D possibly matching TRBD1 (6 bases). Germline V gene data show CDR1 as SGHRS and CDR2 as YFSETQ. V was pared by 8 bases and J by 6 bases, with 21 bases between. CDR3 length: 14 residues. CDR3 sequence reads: CASKIRDTFFEQYF. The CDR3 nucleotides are TGCGCCAGTAAGATTAGGGACACCTTTTTCGAGCAGTACTTC.

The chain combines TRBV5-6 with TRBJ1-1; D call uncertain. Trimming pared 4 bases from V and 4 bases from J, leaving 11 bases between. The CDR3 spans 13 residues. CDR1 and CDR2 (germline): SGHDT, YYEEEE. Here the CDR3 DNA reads TGTGCCAGCAGCAATCGGGGAATCACTGAAGCTTTCTTT. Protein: CASSNRGITEAFF.

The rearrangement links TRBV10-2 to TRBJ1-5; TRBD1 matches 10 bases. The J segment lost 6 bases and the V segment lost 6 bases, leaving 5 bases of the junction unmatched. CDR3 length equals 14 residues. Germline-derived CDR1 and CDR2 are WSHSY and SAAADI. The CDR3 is CASSGQGVGQPQHF. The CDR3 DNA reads TGCGCCAGCAGCGGACAGGGGGTAGGTCAGCCCCAGCATTTT.

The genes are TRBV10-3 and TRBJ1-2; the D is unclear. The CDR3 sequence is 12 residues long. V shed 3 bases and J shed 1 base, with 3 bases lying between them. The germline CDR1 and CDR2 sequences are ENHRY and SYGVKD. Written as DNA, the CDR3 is TGTGCCATCAGTGATAATAACTATGGCTACACCTTC. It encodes CAISDNNYGYTF.

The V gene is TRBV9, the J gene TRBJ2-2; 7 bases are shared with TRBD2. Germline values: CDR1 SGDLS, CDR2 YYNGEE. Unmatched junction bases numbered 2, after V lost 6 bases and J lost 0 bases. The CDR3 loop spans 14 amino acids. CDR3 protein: CASTSGANTGELFF. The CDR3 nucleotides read TGTGCCAGCACGAGCGGGGCGAACACCGGGGAGCTGTTTTTT.

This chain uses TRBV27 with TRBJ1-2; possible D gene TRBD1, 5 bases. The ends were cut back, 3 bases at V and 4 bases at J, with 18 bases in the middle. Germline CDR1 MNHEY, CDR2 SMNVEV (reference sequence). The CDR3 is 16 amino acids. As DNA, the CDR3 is TGTGCCAGCAGTTTTATGCCCTCGGGGACTCCCTATGGCTACACCTTC. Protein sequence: CASSFMPSGTPYGYTF.

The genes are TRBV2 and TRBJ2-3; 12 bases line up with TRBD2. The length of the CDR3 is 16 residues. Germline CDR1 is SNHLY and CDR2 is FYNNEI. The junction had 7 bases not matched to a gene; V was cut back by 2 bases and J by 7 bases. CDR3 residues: CASSESSGGAANTQYF. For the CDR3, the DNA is TGTGCCAGCAGTGAATCTAGCGGGGGGGCTGCAAATACGCAGTATTTT.

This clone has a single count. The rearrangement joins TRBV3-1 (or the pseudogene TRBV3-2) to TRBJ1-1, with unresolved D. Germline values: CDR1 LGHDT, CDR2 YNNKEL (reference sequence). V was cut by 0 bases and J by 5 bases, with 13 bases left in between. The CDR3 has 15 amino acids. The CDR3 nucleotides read TGTGCCAGCAGCCAAGATCCCGGGGAAGGAACTGAAGCTTTCTTT. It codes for CASSQDPGEGTEAFF.

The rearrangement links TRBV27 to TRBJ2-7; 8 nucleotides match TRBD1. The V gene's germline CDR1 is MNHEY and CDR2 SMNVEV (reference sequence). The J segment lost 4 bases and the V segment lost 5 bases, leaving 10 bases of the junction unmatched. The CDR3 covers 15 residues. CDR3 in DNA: TGTGCCAGCAGTGCCCTACAGGGGGACTCATACGAGCAGTACTTC. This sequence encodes CASSALQGDSYEQYF.